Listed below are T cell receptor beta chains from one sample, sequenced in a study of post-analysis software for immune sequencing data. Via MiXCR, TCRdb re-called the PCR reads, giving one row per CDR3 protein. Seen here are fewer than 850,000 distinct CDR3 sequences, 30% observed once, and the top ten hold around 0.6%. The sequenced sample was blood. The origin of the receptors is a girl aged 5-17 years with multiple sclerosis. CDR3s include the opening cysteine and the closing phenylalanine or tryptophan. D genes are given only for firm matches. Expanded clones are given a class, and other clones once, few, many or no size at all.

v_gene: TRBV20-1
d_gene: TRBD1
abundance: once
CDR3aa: CSIGTGRDQPQHF

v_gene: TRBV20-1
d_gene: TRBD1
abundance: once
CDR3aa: CSARERRQGIVVGNQPQHF

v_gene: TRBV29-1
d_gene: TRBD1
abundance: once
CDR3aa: CSVATGTGGTEAFF

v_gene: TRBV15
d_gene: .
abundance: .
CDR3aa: CATSRDGASGANVLTF

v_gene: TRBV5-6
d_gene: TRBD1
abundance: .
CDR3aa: CASSSVRTGISYEQYF

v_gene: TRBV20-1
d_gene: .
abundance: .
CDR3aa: CSARSPGYYGYTF

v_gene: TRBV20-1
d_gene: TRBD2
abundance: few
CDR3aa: CSATPSGRWGEQYF

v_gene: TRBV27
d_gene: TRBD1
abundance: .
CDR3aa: CASSLWGQKWPYF

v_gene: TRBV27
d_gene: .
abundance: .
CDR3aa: CASMIDPGELFF

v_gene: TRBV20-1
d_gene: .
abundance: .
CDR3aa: CSAGGGNEQFF

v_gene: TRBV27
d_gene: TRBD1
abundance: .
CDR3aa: CASSLIRNRDRGYEQYF

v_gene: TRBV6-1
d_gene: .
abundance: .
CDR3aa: CASSELPNRFTTEAFF

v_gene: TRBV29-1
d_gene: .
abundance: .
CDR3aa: CSLRRGTEAFF

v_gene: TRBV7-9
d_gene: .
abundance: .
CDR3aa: CASSSSTVNNEQFF

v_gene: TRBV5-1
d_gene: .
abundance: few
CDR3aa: CASGTGYNEQFF

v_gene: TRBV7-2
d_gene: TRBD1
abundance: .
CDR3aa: CASSQRTGHYGYTF

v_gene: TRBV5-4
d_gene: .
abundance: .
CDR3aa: CASTFPENYNEQFF

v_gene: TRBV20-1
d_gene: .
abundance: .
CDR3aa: CSARDLGWQPGYNQPQHF

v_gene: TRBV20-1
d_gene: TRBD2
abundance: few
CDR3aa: CSASQGLATDTQYF

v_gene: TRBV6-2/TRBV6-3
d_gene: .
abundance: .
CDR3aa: CASTTYRQYEQYF

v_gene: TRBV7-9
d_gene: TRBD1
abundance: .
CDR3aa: CATSRPGQGYNEQYF

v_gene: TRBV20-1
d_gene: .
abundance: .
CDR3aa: CSAPVFGGLQTQYF

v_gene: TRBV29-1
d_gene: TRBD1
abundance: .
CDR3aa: CSVVPGQGSPDTQYF

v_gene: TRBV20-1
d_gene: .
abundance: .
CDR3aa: CSARRQGYSPLHF

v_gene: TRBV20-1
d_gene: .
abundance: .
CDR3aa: CSARGPGKEEKLFF

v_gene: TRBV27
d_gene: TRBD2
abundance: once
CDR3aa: CASSFSRGGPTDTQYF

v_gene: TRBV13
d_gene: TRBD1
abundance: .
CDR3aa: CASSSDRGTYSGANVLTF

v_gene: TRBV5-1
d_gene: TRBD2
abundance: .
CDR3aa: CASRTSPSSYNEQFF

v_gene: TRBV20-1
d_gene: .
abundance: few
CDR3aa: CSASDASSYEQYF